A single TCR beta chain is shown here with its context. This specimen belongs to a study of T cells expressing NK-cell markers. TCRdb re-called the 5' RACE reads and catalogs CDR3 proteins one per entry, DNA excluded. Seen in this sample are approximately 150,000 distinct CDR3 sequences; the ten most common clones hold about a fifth. Germline V lookup: CDR1 SGHKS, CDR2 YYEKEE (reference sequence). The CDR3 has 17 amino acids. This TCR was recovered from a woman aged 18-70 years in good health. This chain joins TRBV5-5 and TRBJ2-6. Sample: blood T cells: a sorted CD56 or NKG2C T cell subset, CD4+ or CD8+ T cells, or bulk PBMC T cells (not recorded which). CDR3 amino acids: CASSLGAATSGANVLTF.